A selection of T cell receptor beta chains follows, all from one sample in a study of T cells in localized non-small cell lung cancer. Using immunoSEQ multiplex PCR, the repertoire was profiled, and TCRdb retains in-frame clones only, with some absent. The sample has roughly 30,000 clones; less than 95% are singletons. Specimen: peripheral blood, collected before any cancer treatment. All receptors derive from a female donor older than 55 with stage I lung adenocarcinoma. Both conserved end residues are part of each CDR3. Each record gives: J gene, D gene, clone size, V gene, CDR3 DNA, CDR3 protein. A D gene is named only where the DNA matches it firmly. Size is omitted from some rows. Given values are once, few, many or a class for expanded clones.

j_gene: TRBJ2-1; d_gene: TRBD2; abundance: .; v_gene: TRBV11-3; CDR3nt: TGTGCCAGCAGCTTTTCCGGGACTAGCGGGACTGAGCAGTTCTTC; CDR3aa: CASSFSGTSGTEQFF
j_gene: TRBJ2-7; d_gene: .; abundance: .; v_gene: TRBV6-5; CDR3nt: TGTGCCAGCAGTGGACGAAGAGGCGAGCAGTACTTC; CDR3aa: CASSGRRGEQYF
j_gene: TRBJ1-5; d_gene: .; abundance: once; v_gene: TRBV19; CDR3nt: TGTGCCACTAACGTAGAGGGGTGGAATCAGCCCCAGCATTTT; CDR3aa: CATNVEGWNQPQHF
j_gene: TRBJ2-1; d_gene: .; abundance: .; v_gene: TRBV15; CDR3nt: TGTGCCACCAGCAAGAACCGGGTTGCCGAGCAGTTCTTC; CDR3aa: CATSKNRVAEQFF
j_gene: TRBJ2-5; d_gene: .; abundance: .; v_gene: TRBV5-6; CDR3nt: TGTGCCAGCAGCCCGGGATATGAGACCCAGTACTTC; CDR3aa: CASSPGYETQYF
j_gene: TRBJ2-1; d_gene: TRBD2; abundance: once; v_gene: TRBV6-1; CDR3nt: TGTGCCAGCAGTGCTCACAGGACTAGCGGAATCTATTACAATGAGCAGTTCTTC; CDR3aa: CASSAHRTSGIYYNEQFF
j_gene: TRBJ2-1; d_gene: TRBD2; abundance: .; v_gene: TRBV19; CDR3nt: TGTGCCAGTAGTAATAGCGGGAATGCCTACAATGAGCAGTTCTTC; CDR3aa: CASSNSGNAYNEQFF
j_gene: TRBJ2-4; d_gene: .; abundance: .; v_gene: TRBV19; CDR3nt: TGTGCCAGTATTGCGGGCGATAAAAACATTCAGTACTTC; CDR3aa: CASIAGDKNIQYF
j_gene: TRBJ1-3; d_gene: .; abundance: .; v_gene: TRBV5-4; CDR3nt: TGTGCCAGCAGCTTTCGGGACTCTGGAAACACCATATATTTT; CDR3aa: CASSFRDSGNTIYF
j_gene: TRBJ2-2; d_gene: TRBD2; abundance: .; v_gene: TRBV7-2; CDR3nt: TGTGCCAGCAGCCCGGGACTAGCGGGAGTCACCGGGGAGCTGTTTTTT; CDR3aa: CASSPGLAGVTGELFF
j_gene: TRBJ2-1; d_gene: TRBD2; abundance: .; v_gene: TRBV11-2; CDR3nt: TGTGCCAGCAGCTCTCGACTAGCGGGGGGAAATTACAATGAGCAGTTCTTC; CDR3aa: CASSSRLAGGNYNEQFF
j_gene: TRBJ2-3; d_gene: .; abundance: .; v_gene: TRBV7-2; CDR3nt: TGTGCCAGCAGCCTCGTTGGGCCTGGAGGGACAGATACGCAGTATTTT; CDR3aa: CASSLVGPGGTDTQYF
j_gene: TRBJ1-2; d_gene: .; abundance: .; v_gene: TRBV6-4; CDR3nt: TGTGCCAGCAGTCAACAGGACCGAGGCTATGGCTACACCTTC; CDR3aa: CASSQQDRGYGYTF
j_gene: TRBJ1-2; d_gene: TRBD1; abundance: .; v_gene: TRBV4-2; CDR3nt: TGTGCCAGCAATCAGGGGGCGGGTGGCTACACCTTC; CDR3aa: CASNQGAGGYTF
j_gene: TRBJ2-7; d_gene: TRBD2; abundance: .; v_gene: TRBV4-1; CDR3nt: TGCGCCAGCAGCCCCCTCTGGCGGGGGGGCTACGAGCAGTACTTC; CDR3aa: CASSPLWRGGYEQYF
j_gene: TRBJ1-5; d_gene: .; abundance: .; v_gene: TRBV19; CDR3nt: TGTGCCAGTAGGGCCTCCGAGACATCCAGCAATCAGCCCCAGCATTTT; CDR3aa: CASRASETSSNQPQHF
j_gene: TRBJ2-7; d_gene: .; abundance: .; v_gene: TRBV6-4; CDR3nt: TGTGCCAGCAGTGGGCACCGGCGCTACTACGAGCAGTACTTC; CDR3aa: CASSGHRRYYEQYF
j_gene: TRBJ2-5; d_gene: .; abundance: .; v_gene: TRBV2; CDR3nt: TGTGCCAGCAGTTCGGACTATCCGGAGACCCAGTACTTC; CDR3aa: CASSSDYPETQYF
j_gene: TRBJ2-5; d_gene: TRBD1; abundance: .; v_gene: TRBV19; CDR3nt: TGTGCCAGTCGGACAGGGGGAATACAAGAGACCCAGTACTTC; CDR3aa: CASRTGGIQETQYF
j_gene: TRBJ2-7; d_gene: .; abundance: .; v_gene: TRBV28; CDR3nt: TGTGCCAGCAACTGGGTGGGGGCTGGCGAGCAGTACTTC; CDR3aa: CASNWVGAGEQYF
j_gene: TRBJ2-1; d_gene: .; abundance: .; v_gene: TRBV9; CDR3nt: TGTGCCAGCACCGAGGTGGGGTCATTTAACGAGCAGTTCTTC; CDR3aa: CASTEVGSFNEQFF
j_gene: TRBJ1-5; d_gene: .; abundance: .; v_gene: TRBV7-2; CDR3nt: TGTGCCAGCAGCTTAGAACGTTTCCTAAATCAGCCCCAGCATTTT; CDR3aa: CASSLERFLNQPQHF
j_gene: TRBJ1-2; d_gene: .; abundance: .; v_gene: TRBV7-9; CDR3nt: TGTGCCAGCAGCCGATGGACAGAGTCTAACTATGGCTACACCTTC; CDR3aa: CASSRWTESNYGYTF
j_gene: TRBJ1-5; d_gene: .; abundance: .; v_gene: TRBV28; CDR3nt: TGTGCCAGCAGTTCTCAACCGGGAACCACGAATTGGCCCCAGCATTTT; CDR3aa: CASSSQPGTTNWPQHF
j_gene: TRBJ2-5; d_gene: TRBD1; abundance: .; v_gene: TRBV11-3; CDR3nt: TGTGCCAGCAGCACCGACAGGGAGAGGGAAGAGACCCAGTACTTC; CDR3aa: CASSTDREREETQYF
j_gene: TRBJ1-1; d_gene: .; abundance: .; v_gene: TRBV7-3; CDR3nt: TGTGCCAGCAGCTTATCGAGGGGGAACACTGAAGCTTTCTTT; CDR3aa: CASSLSRGNTEAFF
j_gene: TRBJ1-5; d_gene: .; abundance: few; v_gene: TRBV18; CDR3nt: TGTGCCAGCTCCTCAACCGCAGGGATTTCCAATCAGCCCCAGCATTTT; CDR3aa: CASSSTAGISNQPQHF